The clone carrying this TCR beta chain has more than one count but fewer than ten. No antigen is known for it. This sample is part of a study of CD8+ T cells in alopecia areata. Whole-study results and caveats: Tissue-resident alphabeta T cells belonging to normal skin likewise get sequenced within scalp specimens.

Regarding treatment: oral pan-JAK inhibitor, 5-10 mg twice daily. Both peripheral blood and punch biopsies of lesional scalp skin were obtained from patients who had alopecia areata. Sorting separated CD4+ and CD8+ T cells out of PBMCs. RNA was extracted and reverse transcribed into cDNA as the sequencing template. Libraries were prepared by immunoSEQ multiplex PCR; TCRdb keeps only in-frame clonotypes and omits some of them. The table shows about 200,000 clones, with 55% to 70% occurring only once. CDR3 length: 13 amino acids. Germline loops: CDR1 SQVTM, CDR2 ANQGSEA. The V and J ends lost 7 bases and 4 bases respectively, with 13 bases between them.

The sequence came from a human donor with alopecia areata. The sample here was CD4+ T cells sorted from blood, taken at week 4, from a patient treated with tofacitinib. This sequence joins TRBV29-1 and TRBJ2-2; the D is unclear. The CDR3 reads CSGRRAGTGELFF. The CDR3 region has the DNA TGCAGCGGCCGCCGGGCCGGCACCGGGGAGCTGTTTTTT.